These 3 T cell receptor beta chains came from one sample sequenced in a study of beta chain features in type 1 diabetes. All of the isolated RNA was reverse transcribed, so expressed TCRB transcripts were sequenced. Here immunoSEQ multiplex PCR was the method, and the copy in TCRdb shows in-frame clones only, minus some. The profile shows nearly 350,000 clones, 6.5% to 10% of them singletons. Source material: central memory CD4+ T cells from blood. These receptors all stem from a woman aged 18-29 years in good health.

The chain is built from TRBV9 and TRBJ1-4; possibly TRBD1 for D (5 bases). Between the trimmed V and J ends, which lost 0 bases and 7 bases, there was a span of 13 bases. Germline lookup yields CDR1 SGDLS and CDR2 YYNGEE. The CDR3 has 15 amino acids. CDR3 DNA sequence: TGTGCCAGCAGCGTAGTAGGGCAGGGAGGTGAAAAACTGTTTTTT. As protein: CASSVVGQGGEKLFF.

This clone occurred a few times. The chain uses TRBV29-1 and TRBJ2-3; D may match TRBD1 or TRBD2 (6 bases each). Trimming took off 8 bases at V and 6 bases at J, with 12 bases between the two ends. The CDR3 spans 11 residues. Germline assignment: CDR1 SQVTM and CDR2 ANQGSEA. Here the CDR3 reads CSNGGGDTQYF. CDR3 in DNA: TGCAGCAACGGAGGGGGGGATACGCAGTATTTT.

This clone was seen a handful of times. The chain is built from TRBV21-1 and TRBJ2-3. TRBV21-1 is tagged as a pseudogene. The CDR3 extends over 15 amino acids. Here the CDR3 reads CASSNKGIYTDTQYF. The CDR3 DNA is TGTGCCAGCAGCAATAAGGGAATCTACACAGATACGCAGTATTTT.